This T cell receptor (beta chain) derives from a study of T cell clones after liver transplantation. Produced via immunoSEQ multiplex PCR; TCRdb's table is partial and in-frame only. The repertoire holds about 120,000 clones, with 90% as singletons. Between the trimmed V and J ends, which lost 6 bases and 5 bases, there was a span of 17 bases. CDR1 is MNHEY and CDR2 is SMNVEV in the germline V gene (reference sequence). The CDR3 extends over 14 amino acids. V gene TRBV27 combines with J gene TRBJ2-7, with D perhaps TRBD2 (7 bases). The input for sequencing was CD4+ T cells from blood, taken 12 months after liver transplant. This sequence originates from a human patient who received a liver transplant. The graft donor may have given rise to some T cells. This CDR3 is CASSERGGGNEQYF. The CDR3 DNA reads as TGTGCCAGCAGCGAGAGGGGGGGTGGTAACGAGCAGTACTTC.